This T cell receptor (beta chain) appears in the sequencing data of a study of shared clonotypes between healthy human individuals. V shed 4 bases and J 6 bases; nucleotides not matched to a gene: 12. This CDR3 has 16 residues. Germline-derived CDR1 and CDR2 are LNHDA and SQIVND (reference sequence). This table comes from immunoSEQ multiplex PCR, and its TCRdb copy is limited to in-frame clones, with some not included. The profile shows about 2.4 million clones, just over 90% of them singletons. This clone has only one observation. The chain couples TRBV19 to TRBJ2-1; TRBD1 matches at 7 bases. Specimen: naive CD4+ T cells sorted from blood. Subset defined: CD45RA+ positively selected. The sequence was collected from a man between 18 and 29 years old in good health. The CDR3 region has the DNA TGTGCCAGTAGTAAGAGGGGGACAGTTTCTCCCAATGAGCAGTTCTTC. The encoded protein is CASSKRGTVSPNEQFF.